What follows are 24 T cell receptor beta chains derived from one specimen sequenced in a study of blood T cells in healthy people across ages. The use of a sample-barcoded 5' primer and a J-beta primer mix characterized a second PCR of roughly 6 to 11 cycles. MiXCR, applied by TCRdb to the 5' RACE reads, yields one record per CDR3 protein. This repertoire shows approximately 690,000 distinct CDR3 sequences, around 41% found once; its top ten account for around 30%. Sequenced: blood. The receptors stem from an elderly man in good health.

The chain carries TRBV5-6 and TRBJ1-5, with D maybe TRBD1 (5 bases). This CDR3 is 15 amino acids long. V shed 2 bases and J shed 2 bases, with 11 bases lying between them. Germline V gene lookup returns CDR1 SGHDT and CDR2 YYEEEE. The CDR3 DNA follows: TGTGCCAGCAGCTTCCAGGGTAGGGGCAATCAGCCCCAGCATTTT. Protein sequence: CASSFQGRGNQPQHF.

This clonotype was found a few times. The rearrangement uses TRBV7-2 and TRBJ2-5; D tentatively fits TRBD1 or TRBD2 (6 bases each). V lost 5 bases and J lost 5, with 24 bases in between. Germline values: CDR1 SGHTA, CDR2 FQGNSA. The CDR3 is 17 residues long. The CDR3 DNA follows: TGTGCCAGCAGCCCGACCCGAGGCACGGGGGCGGGGGAGACCCAGTACTTC. Translated: CASSPTRGTGAGETQYF.

This chain connects TRBV29-1 to TRBJ1-2; D is unclear. The V gene's germline CDR1 is SQVTM and CDR2 ANQGSEA. Trimming removed 7 bases from V and 8 bases from J, with 17 bases in between. The CDR3 is made up of 12 amino acids. In DNA form, the CDR3 reads TGCAGCGCTCGGGCCACCTCACGGGGCTACACCTTC. Its translation: CSARATSRGYTF.

The chain's CDR3 is CASSLVEGNQPQHF. For the CDR3, the DNA is TGTGCCAGCAGCTTAGTGGAGGGCAATCAGCCCCAGCATTTT. This chain uses TRBV7-2 with TRBJ1-5; no clear D. The CDR3 length is 14 residues. V was cut by 1 base and J by 2 bases, with 6 bases left in between. Germline assignment: CDR1 SGHTA and CDR2 FQGNSA.

In the case of this clonotype: A read error may explain this, as a much larger clone is one base away. The rearrangement joins TRBV3-1 to TRBJ2-7; D call uncertain. Germline V gene sequence: CDR1 LGHDT, CDR2 YNNKEL (reference sequence). The CDR3 totals 15 residues. Trimming removed 0 bases from V and 4 bases from J, with 13 bases in between. CDR3 sequence reads: CASSQDRAKAYEQYF. DNA of the CDR3: TGTGCCAGCAGCCAAGATCGGGCCAAGGCTTACGAGCAGTACTTC.

The V and J genes are TRBV7-9 and TRBJ1-2, with D unclear. The V and J ends lost 2 bases and 2 bases respectively, with 12 bases between them. CDR3 size: 15 residues. Germline V gene lookup returns CDR1 SEHNR and CDR2 FQNEAQ (reference sequence). In DNA, the CDR3 is TGTGCCAGCAGCTTAAACGGAGATCGGAACTATGGCTACACCTTC. This gives the protein CASSLNGDRNYGYTF.

Written as DNA, the CDR3 is TGTGCCAGCACCAAGGACAGGGTTGATGAGCAGTTCTTC. It is translated as CASTKDRVDEQFF. The J gene is TRBJ2-1, the V gene TRBV6-1, with 8 nucleotides matching TRBD1. This CDR3 has 13 amino acids. Germline CDR1 and CDR2: MNHNS and SASEGT. V was pared by 7 bases and J by 8 bases, with 7 bases of the junction left unmatched.

Points on this clonotype: A single base separates this from a much larger clone, so it may be a read error. The chain uses TRBV25-1 and TRBJ2-3; unclear D gene. The germline CDR1 and CDR2 sequences are MGHDK and SYGVNS. Trimming left V 6 bases short and J 8 bases short, with 15 bases between. The CDR3 totals 13 residues. The CDR3 sequence is CASRYPDSVTQYF. Here the CDR3 DNA reads TGTGCCAGCAGATATCCGGATTCTGTTACGCAGTATTTT.

V usage is TRBV4-1 and J usage is TRBJ2-4, with a tentative D call TRBD2 (6 bases). Germline V gene sequence: CDR1 MGHRA, CDR2 YSYEKL. The CDR3 totals 19 residues. Trimming cost V 3 bases and J 8 bases, with 29 bases left between them. The CDR3 is CASSHLLEGLRPSNDIQYF. In DNA, the CDR3 is TGCGCCAGCAGCCACCTTCTGGAGGGGCTGCGTCCGAGTAATGACATTCAGTACTTC.

The chain has TRBV20-1 and TRBJ1-6; TRBD1 might be the D (5 bases). CDR1 is DFQATT and CDR2 is SNEGSKA in the germline V gene (reference sequence). CDR3 length: 13 residues. With 5 bases removed from V and 10 bases from J, the gap between germline ends came to 15 bases. CDR3 sequence reads: CSAVKRQTSPLHF. The CDR3 DNA sequence: TGCAGTGCTGTGAAAAGACAGACGTCACCCCTCCACTTT.

V usage is TRBV15 and J usage is TRBJ1-5; 8 bases align to TRBD1. Trimming cost V 4 bases and J 5 bases; bases outside gene matches: 7. The CDR3 contains 15 residues. The V gene's germline CDR1 is LNHNV and CDR2 YYDKDF (reference sequence). The CDR3 protein is CATSIIQGVHQPQHF. CDR3 bases: TGTGCCACCAGCATAATACAGGGGGTCCATCAGCCCCAGCATTTT.

The V gene is TRBV6-6, the J gene TRBJ2-7; no firm D call. The V end was cut by 2 bases, the J end by 3 bases, with 8 bases between. The germline V gene encodes CDR1 MNHNY and CDR2 SVGAGI (reference sequence). This CDR3 contains 13 residues. The CDR3 DNA reads as TGTGCCAGCAGTTACAGGGAACTCTACGAGCAGTACTTC. It encodes CASSYRELYEQYF.

This clonotype came up many times. The J gene is TRBJ1-2, the V gene TRBV4-1, with D possibly matching TRBD1 (5 bases). V was shortened by 0 bases and J by 1 base, with 15 bases between the two germline ends. Germline lookup yields CDR1 MGHRA and CDR2 YSYEKL. The CDR3 runs to 17 residues. The CDR3 coding sequence is TGCGCCAGCAGCCAAGAAGGGTTAAACAGGCGTAACTATGGCTACACCTTC. Its protein product is CASSQEGLNRRNYGYTF.

The chain uses TRBV28 and TRBJ2-7; D might be TRBD1 (5 bases). Trimming stripped 3 bases from V and 0 bases from J, with 15 bases between. The CDR3 totals 16 residues. The germline V gene has CDR1 MDHEN and CDR2 SYDVKM. This CDR3 is CASSFPIDRTSYEQYF. CDR3 in DNA: TGTGCCAGCAGTTTCCCCATCGACAGAACCTCCTACGAGCAGTACTTC.

The J gene is TRBJ1-6, the V gene TRBV5-1; D gene ambiguous. Germline loops: CDR1 SGHRS, CDR2 YFSETQ. V shed 0 bases and J shed 6 bases, with 10 bases lying between them. This CDR3 is built from 15 residues. The CDR3 DNA reads as TGCGCCAGCAGCTTGGATCCAGAATTTAATTCACCCCTCCACTTT. Protein product: CASSLDPEFNSPLHF. Variable domain in full (rest from reference TRBV5-1 and TRBJ1-6): KAGVTQTPRYLIKTRGQQVTLSCSPISGHRSVSWYQQTPGQGLQFLFEYFSETQRNKGNFPGRFSGRQFSNSRSEMNVSTLELGDSALYLCASSLDPEFNSPLHFGNGTRLTVT.

The chain uses TRBV6-6 and TRBJ2-5, with no clear D. The CDR3 is made up of 10 amino acids. V dropped 2 bases and J dropped 13 bases, with 8 bases sitting between them. Per germline, CDR1 MNHNY and CDR2 SVGAGI (reference sequence). CDR3 sequence: CASSYEEVYF. CDR3 in DNA: TGTGCCAGCAGTTACGAAGAGGTGTACTTC.

This CDR3 reads CSVLARGYTGELFF. CDR3 in DNA: TGCAGCGTTCTGGCCAGGGGCTACACCGGGGAGCTGTTTTTT. The chain links TRBV29-1 to TRBJ2-2; perhaps TRBD1 as D (6 bases). Trimming took 5 bases from V and 3 from J, leaving 13 bases between them. This CDR3 has 14 residues. Germline assignment: CDR1 SQVTM and CDR2 ANQGSEA.

The chain recombines TRBV29-1 with TRBJ1-1; weak D call: TRBD1 (6 bases). The CDR3 length is 16 residues. Germline loops: CDR1 SQVTM, CDR2 ANQGSEA. Trimming stripped 3 bases from V and 4 bases from J, with 21 bases between. The CDR3 DNA is TGCAGCGTTGATACCTTTGGTTGGCAGGGGAGCACTGAAGCTTTCTTT. This codes for CSVDTFGWQGSTEAFF. Using reference TRBV29-1 and TRBJ1-1 for the parts outside the CDR3, the full variable domain is SAVISQKPSRDICQRGTSLTIQCQVDSQVTMMFWYRQQPGQSLTLIATANQGSEATYESGFVIDKFPISRPNLTFSTLTVSNMSPEDSSIYLCSVDTFGWQGSTEAFFGQGTRLTVV.

J is TRBJ2-1 and V is TRBV6-2 or TRBV6-3, with 16 bases matching TRBD2. The J segment lost 0 bases and the V segment lost 5 bases, leaving 7 bases of the junction unmatched. Germline V lookup: CDR1 MNHEY, CDR2 SVGEGT. The length of the CDR3 is 19 residues. DNA of the CDR3: TGTGCCAGCAGTCCAGGGACTAGCGGGAGGGCCAGCTCCTACAATGAGCAGTTCTTC. Translation gives CASSPGTSGRASSYNEQFF.

This clonotype was seen a handful of times. The gene calls are TRBV6-5 and TRBJ1-4; D is possibly TRBD1 (6 bases). The CDR3 loop spans 13 amino acids. V lost 6 bases, J lost 6 bases, and 11 bases lay in between. From germline, CDR1 is MNHEY and CDR2 SVGAGI. Here the CDR3 reads CASREGGDEKLFF. DNA for the CDR3: TGTGCCAGCAGGGAGGGGGGGGATGAAAAACTGTTTTTT.

The rearrangement uses TRBV9 and TRBJ2-7; unclear D gene. The V end lost 0 bases, the J end lost 6 bases, and 10 bases lay between the germline ends. The CDR3 runs to 13 residues. The germline CDR1 and CDR2 sequences are SGDLS and YYNGEE. CDR3: CASSVVERREQYF. The CDR3 nucleotides read TGTGCCAGCAGCGTAGTCGAGAGACGCGAGCAGTACTTC.

This clonotype was detected a few times. CDR3 sequence reads: CSARALGREVYEQYF. CDR3 nucleotides: TGCAGTGCTAGAGCTCTCGGGCGGGAGGTCTACGAGCAGTACTTC. This chain links TRBV20-1 with TRBJ2-7; TRBD2 agrees at 8 bases. Germline V CDR1 and CDR2: DFQATT, SNEGSKA (reference sequence). This CDR3 has 15 amino acids. The ends lost 1 base at V and 3 bases at J; junction bases unmatched: 8.

This clonotype was picked up many times. V and J are TRBV20-1 and TRBJ1-2; D gene ambiguous. The CDR3 spans 13 residues. Germline loops: CDR1 DFQATT, CDR2 SNEGSKA (reference sequence). V was pared by 0 bases and J by 2 bases, with 7 bases between. CDR3 sequence reads: CSARDEGNYGYTF. The CDR3 coding sequence is TGCAGTGCTAGAGACGAAGGCAACTATGGCTACACCTTC.

The chain has TRBV20-1 and TRBJ1-2; 7 bases are shared with TRBD1. This CDR3 is built from 13 residues. Germline V gene data show CDR1 as DFQATT and CDR2 as SNEGSKA (reference sequence). Here the CDR3 reads CSSGGGRNYGYTF. The CDR3 nucleotides read TGCAGCTCAGGGGGGGGGAGGAACTATGGCTACACCTTC.